A single sample gave rise to the 8 T cell receptor beta chains below, sequenced in a study of blood T cell repertoires in COVID-19. Assay: immunoSEQ multiplex PCR; the TCRdb copy retains only in-frame clones and omits some. Of around 200,000 clones detected, just over 85% appear once; the ten largest clones hold 3.5% to 4.5%. The material sequenced was PBMCs or T cells enriched from blood (not recorded which). These receptors were taken from a woman in her thirties or forties with acute COVID-19.

The CDR3 sequence is CASSDAGTYEQYF. CDR3 nucleotides: TGTGCCAGCAGTGATGCCGGGACCTACGAGCAGTACTTC. J is TRBJ2-7 and V is TRBV2; D possibly corresponds to TRBD2 (5 bases). In germline, CDR1 is SNHLY, CDR2 FYNNEI. This CDR3 is built from 13 residues. Trimming took off 3 bases at V and 2 bases at J, with 8 bases between the two ends. Supplemented by reference TRBV2 and TRBJ2-7, the full variable domain reads EPEVTQTPSHQVTQMGQEVILRCVPISNHLYFYWYRQILGQKVEFLVSFYNNEISEKSEIFDDQFSVERPDGSNFTLKIRSTKLEDSAMYFCASSDAGTYEQYFGPGTRLTVT.

This rearrangement joins TRBV14 to TRBJ2-2; no firm D call. Germline lookup yields CDR1 SGHDN and CDR2 FVKESK. This CDR3 spans 14 amino acids. The V and J ends lost 0 bases and 4 bases respectively, with 6 bases between them. CDR3 DNA: TGTGCCAGCAGCCAAGATTTCGGCACCGGGGAGCTGTTTTTT. It is translated as CASSQDFGTGELFF. Full variable domain (missing parts from reference TRBV14 and TRBJ2-2): EAGVTQFPSHSVIEKGQTVTLRCDPISGHDNLYWYRRVMGKEIKFLLHFVKESKQDESGMPNNRFLAERTGGTYSTLKVQPAELEDSGVYFCASSQDFGTGELFFGEGSRLTVL.

The chain recombines TRBV18 with TRBJ1-1, with D unclear. V was clipped by 1 base and J by 11 bases, with 17 bases between them. Per the germline V gene, CDR1 is KGHSH and CDR2 is LQKENI. This CDR3 is 14 amino acids long. In DNA, the CDR3 is TGTGCCAGCTCACCACGGGGAGTCCCGGTAGTGGCTTTCTTT. This gives the protein CASSPRGVPVVAFF.

V is TRBV14 and J is TRBJ1-2; D gene unclear. This CDR3 has 14 amino acids. Germline-derived CDR1 and CDR2 are SGHDN and FVKESK. Trimming took 4 bases from V and 0 from J, leaving 9 bases between them. The CDR3 reads CASSPQEANYGYTF. Here the CDR3 DNA reads TGTGCCAGCAGCCCTCAGGAAGCTAACTATGGCTACACCTTC.

The chain uses TRBV15 and TRBJ1-3; D unresolved. Trimming shortened V by 2 bases and J by 0 bases, and 5 bases separated the two germline ends. Germline V CDR1 and CDR2: LNHNV, YYDKDF (reference sequence). This CDR3 has 14 residues. The CDR3 DNA reads TGTGCCACCAGCAGACGGGACTCTGGAAACACCATATATTTT. It yields the protein CATSRRDSGNTIYF.

The chain employs TRBV7-6 and TRBJ1-4; a weak D match, TRBD1 (6 bases). Germline loops: CDR1 SGHVS, CDR2 FNYEAQ. The V gene lost 6 bases and the J gene lost 10 bases, with 18 bases spanning the gap. This CDR3 has 14 residues. CDR3 in DNA: TGTGCCAGCAGTGCTTGGAGGGGGGAGGGAAAACTGTTTTTT. Residues: CASSAWRGEGKLFF.

V and J are TRBV18 and TRBJ1-4; D may be TRBD1 (6 bases). The CDR3 spans 15 residues. Germline CDR1 is KGHSH and CDR2 is LQKENI. Trimming stripped 4 bases from V and 3 bases from J, with 12 bases between. The CDR3 DNA follows: TGTGCCAGCTCACTTTTACAGGGACCTAATGAAAAACTGTTTTTT. Translated: CASSLLQGPNEKLFF.

The rearrangement joins TRBV19 to TRBJ1-5; D is uncertain. The germline CDR1 and CDR2 sequences are LNHDA and SQIVND (reference sequence). CDR3 length equals 19 residues. Trimming removed 5 bases at V and 9 bases at J, with 32 bases between. CDR3 nucleotides: TGTGCCAGTAGTTTTGGCCCCGGGAGGAGTCAGCGGTTTCTTAGGCCCCAGCATTTT. Encoded protein: CASSFGPGRSQRFLRPQHF.